This TCR beta chain was identified in a study of T cells in Graves' hyperthyroidism and ophthalmopathy. Whole-study context: Sampling of peripheral blood happened at initial diagnosis, prior to any treatment.

Regions amplified from RNA transcripts were the TCR beta CDR3 regions. During a first-round RT-PCR of the TCR CDR3, the HTBI primer set was used. Via MiXCR, TCRdb re-called the multiplex PCR reads, giving one row per CDR3 protein. Of 300,000 to 400,000 distinct CDR3 sequences in the sample, 20% to 25% were seen once. This clonotype was counted between two and nine times. Deletions cut 8 bases from V and 2 bases from J, with 7 bases between. From germline, CDR1 is LNHDA and CDR2 SQIVND (reference sequence). This CDR3 region has 13 residues. Graves' hyperthyroidism qualified as stable when ophthalmopathy did not progress within 18 months.

The chain joins TRBV19 to TRBJ2-6, with D tentatively TRBD2 (5 bases). The TCR sequence derives from a woman aged 45-60 years with Graves' hyperthyroidism. The sample comprised blood. This chain's CDR3 is CASEGAGANVLTF. The CDR3 DNA is TGTGCCAGTGAGGGCGCTGGGGCCAACGTCCTGACTTTC.